This TCR beta chain is drawn from a study of T cells after yellow fever vaccination. Study outcomes and limitations: Contamination of FACS-sorted repertoires by abundant clonotypes from the bulk population could occur.

From the 5' RACE reads, TCRdb called clonotypes with MiXCR, one entry per CDR3 protein. The data hold tens of thousands of distinct CDR3 sequences, with just under 8% observed a single time. CDR3 length equals 14 residues. Looked up from germline, CDR1 is SGHKS and CDR2 is YYEKEE (reference sequence). V lost 4 bases and J 5 bases, leaving 12 bases between the germline ends. This clonotype was seen a few times. The antigen is not known. The clonotype was recovered from a man under 40 who received the YFV17D yellow fever vaccine. The specimen was CD8+ T cells sorted from PBMCs, collected on the day of the yellow fever booster vaccination. V usage is TRBV5-5 and J usage is TRBJ2-2; a weak D match, TRBD2 (5 bases). DNA of the CDR3: TGTGCCAGCAGCCACCTATCGGGGACCGGGGAGCTGTTTTTT. This gives the protein CASSHLSGTGELFF.